This T cell receptor (beta chain) was recovered during a study of blood T cell repertoires in COVID-19. The overall study: In each case, the material was cDNA or gDNA derived from T cells, B-cell-depleted T cells, or PBMCs.

The method was immunoSEQ multiplex PCR; TCRdb's version includes in-frame clones alone and lacks a portion of them. The table has roughly 140,000 clones, approximately 80% seen once. Germline CDR1 and CDR2: SGHTA and FQGNSA. V lost 5 bases, J lost 8 bases, and 11 bases stayed unmatched. This CDR3 is built from 15 residues. Sequencing input: peripheral blood. The receptor was derived from a man in his 60s with active or convalescent COVID-19. This chain links TRBV7-2 with TRBJ1-4; 7 nucleotides match TRBD1. The chain's CDR3 is CASSADRARKEKLFF. The CDR3 DNA reads as TGTGCCAGCAGCGCCGACAGGGCAAGGAAGGAAAAACTGTTTTTT.